Below, 22 T cell receptor beta chains from the same sample are listed, as sequenced in a study of shared clonotypes between healthy human individuals. Here immunoSEQ multiplex PCR was the method, and the copy in TCRdb shows in-frame clones only, minus some. The profile shows around 600,000 clones, approximately 95% of them singletons. CD45RO-negative cells were positively selected for CCR7, leaving out terminally differentiated effector memory CD45RA+ cells. Sequencing input: naive CD8+ T cells sorted from blood. The receptors were gathered from a woman aged 25 to 39 in good health.

The rearrangement joins TRBV28 to TRBJ2-7; D is ambiguous. CDR3 length equals 14 residues. CDR1 is MDHEN and CDR2 is SYDVKM in the germline V gene. V lost 3 bases to trimming and J lost 2 bases, with 11 bases between them. CDR3 in DNA: TGTGCCAGCAGTTTGATGGTGGCAGCCTACGAGCAGTACTTC. Residues: CASSLMVAAYEQYF.

The J gene is TRBJ2-7, the V gene TRBV2; D unclear. The CDR3 spans 14 residues. Trimming pared 3 bases from V and 4 bases from J, leaving 13 bases between. Germline CDR1 and CDR2: SNHLY and FYNNEI. Here the CDR3 DNA reads TGTGCCAGCAGTGATCCTTCAGACCAGTACGAGCAGTACTTC. This translates into CASSDPSDQYEQYF.

The J gene is TRBJ2-7, the V gene TRBV5-1; tentatively, D is TRBD2 (7 bases). This CDR3 has 14 amino acids. Germline CDR1 SGHRS, CDR2 YFSETQ. V lost 2 bases and J lost 6, with 15 bases in between. Here the CDR3 DNA reads TGCGCCAGCAGCTTATTCCAGGGAGGGGGCGAGCAGTACTTC. Translating it yields CASSLFQGGGEQYF.

This clone was seen just once. The chain joins TRBV29-1 to TRBJ2-3; 8 nucleotides match TRBD2. The V gene's germline CDR1 is SQVTM and CDR2 ANQGSEA. Losses at the gene ends were 2 bases for V and 6 bases for J; bases not matched to a gene: 7. The CDR3 covers 14 residues. CDR3 region: CSVESGRIVDTQYF. CDR3 bases: TGCAGCGTTGAAAGCGGGAGAATCGTTGATACGCAGTATTTT.

The chain employs TRBV6-1 and TRBJ1-2; D possibly corresponds to TRBD1 (5 bases). The CDR3 runs 15 residues. CDR1 is MNHNS and CDR2 is SASEGT in the germline V gene. V gave up 5 bases and J gave up 2 bases, with 15 bases separating them. The CDR3, as DNA: TGTGCCAGCAGTTTCGGAGTGGGGACCAACTATGGCTACACCTTC. Protein product: CASSFGVGTNYGYTF.

As for this clone: This may arise from a read error, as a much more abundant clone is one base away. This sample also contains other DNA sequences that code for the same CDR3. V gene TRBV7-9 combines with J gene TRBJ1-1, with no clear D. Germline CDR1 is SEHNR and CDR2 is FQNEAQ (reference sequence). V lost 1 base and J 4 bases, leaving 4 bases between the germline ends. This CDR3 has 12 amino acids. The DNA of the CDR3 is TGTGCCAGCAGCTTAGGGGCCACTGAAGCTTTCTTT. Translated: CASSLGATEAFF.

CDR3 residues: CASSLGFPDQPQHF. The CDR3 DNA reads as TGTGCCAGCAGCTTAGGCTTTCCAGATCAGCCCCAGCATTTT. V usage is TRBV13 and J usage is TRBJ1-5; unclear D gene. The germline V and J ends were trimmed by 0 bases and 5 bases, with 8 bases remaining between them. Germline assignment: CDR1 PRHDT and CDR2 FYEKMQ (reference sequence). The CDR3 has 14 residues.

This clone was found once. The chain has TRBV7-9 and TRBJ2-7; 10 nucleotides align to TRBD2. The germline V gene encodes CDR1 SEHNR and CDR2 FQNEAQ (reference sequence). J was trimmed by 4 bases and V by 7 bases; bases with no gene match: 7. CDR3 length: 14 amino acids. The chain's CDR3 is CASTVAGGPYEQYF. In DNA form, the CDR3 reads TGTGCCAGCACCGTAGCGGGAGGACCTTACGAGCAGTACTTC.

V is TRBV15 and J is TRBJ1-5; no reliable D call. This CDR3 has 15 amino acids. Trimming removed 2 bases at V and 4 bases at J, with 12 bases between. Germline V CDR1 and CDR2: LNHNV, YYDKDF (reference sequence). The CDR3 sequence is CATSRSTDRNQPQHF. Written as DNA, the CDR3 is TGTGCCACCAGCAGATCCACCGATCGTAATCAGCCCCAGCATTTT.

Only one count was recorded for this clone. The rearrangement uses TRBV30 and TRBJ2-7; 10 bases are a match to TRBD2. CDR1 and CDR2 from the germline V gene are GTSNPN and SVGIG (reference sequence). J lost 4 bases, V lost 4 bases, and 4 bases had no gene match. The CDR3 has 13 residues. The CDR3 reads CAWTGTSDYEQYF. The CDR3 DNA sequence: TGTGCCTGGACCGGGACTAGCGATTACGAGCAGTACTTC.

The genes are TRBV6-5 and TRBJ2-7; possible D gene TRBD1, 6 bases. Trimming shortened V by 0 bases and J by 3 bases, and 9 bases separated the two germline ends. The CDR3 length is 14 residues. CDR1 and CDR2 from the germline V gene are MNHEY and SVGAGI. CDR3 bases: TGTGCCAGCAGTTACTCGGGGACATACTACGAGCAGTACTTC. This codes for CASSYSGTYYEQYF.

The gene calls are TRBV13 and TRBJ1-1, with D unresolved. The CDR3 has 17 amino acids. Trimming stripped 2 bases from V and 4 bases from J, with 20 bases between. Germline lookup yields CDR1 PRHDT and CDR2 FYEKMQ (reference sequence). CDR3 coding DNA: TGTGCCAGCAGCTTAAGCCGGGTGGGCGGCGGTATCACTGAAGCTTTCTTT. Its protein product is CASSLSRVGGGITEAFF.

This clone was observed a handful of times. The V call is TRBV9, the J call TRBJ1-2; 10 nucleotides agree with TRBD1. With 3 bases clipped from V and 2 bases from J, the junction kept 4 bases outside the gene matches. The CDR3 loop spans 15 amino acids. Germline values: CDR1 SGDLS, CDR2 YYNGEE. The CDR3 coding sequence is TGTGCCAGCAGCGGCGACAGGGGGCACAACTATGGCTACACCTTC. This sequence encodes CASSGDRGHNYGYTF.

The chain employs TRBV5-4 and TRBJ2-3, with D tentatively TRBD1 or TRBD2 (6 bases each). The CDR3 runs to 15 residues. Germline CDR1 is SGHNT and CDR2 is YYREEE (reference sequence). Trimming stripped 2 bases from V and 1 base from J, with 11 bases between. In DNA, the CDR3 is TGTGCCAGCAGCTTTTGGGGGGCAGGCACAGATACGCAGTATTTT. Translating gives CASSFWGAGTDTQYF. Using reference TRBV5-4 and TRBJ2-3 for the parts outside the CDR3, the full variable domain is ETGVTQSPTHLIKTRGQQVTLRCSSQSGHNTVSWYQQALGQGPQFIFQYYREEENGRGNFPPRFSGLQFPNYSSELNVNALELDDSALYLCASSFWGAGTDTQYFGPGTRLTVL.

V is TRBV28 and J is TRBJ2-7; the D gene is possibly TRBD1 (5 bases). Germline CDR1 reads MDHEN; CDR2 reads SYDVKM. The V and J ends lost 1 base and 2 bases respectively, with 12 bases between them. There are 15 residues in the CDR3. This chain's CDR3 is CASSLSRRDTYEQYF. CDR3 coding DNA: TGTGCCAGCAGTTTATCCCGCAGGGATACCTACGAGCAGTACTTC.

The J gene is TRBJ2-1, the V gene TRBV28; TRBD2 aligns across 13 bases. Germline V lookup: CDR1 MDHEN, CDR2 SYDVKM. Trimming removed 7 bases from V and 9 bases from J; junction bases left unmatched: 6. CDR3 length: 14 amino acids. The CDR3 reads CASTRGLAGVEQFF. The CDR3 bases are TGTGCCAGCACCCGCGGACTAGCGGGAGTTGAGCAGTTCTTC.

The chain employs TRBV29-1 and TRBJ2-3; D gene ambiguous. CDR3 length equals 15 residues. Deletions cut 4 bases from V and 5 bases from J, with 19 bases between. CDR1 and CDR2 (germline): SQVTM, ANQGSEA. CDR3 region: CSVALPRSRLDTQYF. The CDR3, as DNA: TGCAGCGTTGCCCTCCCCAGGAGCCGGTTAGATACGCAGTATTTT.

This clone was seen once. This sequence joins TRBV10-1 and TRBJ2-7; D is unresolved. The CDR3 has 12 amino acids. V was trimmed by 5 bases and J by 0 bases, leaving 5 bases between them. Germline lookup yields CDR1 WNHNN and CDR2 SYGVQD (reference sequence). The CDR3: CASSKSSYEQYF. DNA of the CDR3: TGCGCCAGCAGTAAAAGCTCCTACGAGCAGTACTTC.

This sequence joins TRBV27 and TRBJ2-5, with 14 bases lining up with TRBD2. Per germline, CDR1 MNHEY and CDR2 SMNVEV (reference sequence). Unmatched junction bases numbered 13, after V lost 5 bases and J lost 5 bases. This CDR3 spans 18 amino acids. CDR3 DNA sequence: TGTGCCAGCAGTCCCAACGCCGAGACTAGCGGGAGGGGGGAGACCCAGTACTTC. It yields the protein CASSPNAETSGRGETQYF.

The chain is built from TRBV7-2 and TRBJ2-1; D is unclear. Trimming removed 1 base from V and 5 bases from J, with 6 bases in between. This CDR3 contains 13 residues. CDR1 is SGHTA, CDR2 FQGNSA, per germline. CDR3 in amino acids: CASSLGRNNEQFF. The CDR3 DNA sequence: TGTGCCAGCAGCTTAGGAAGGAACAATGAGCAGTTCTTC.

This chain uses TRBV7-9 with TRBJ2-7; possibly TRBD2 for D (6 bases). The CDR3 totals 12 residues. Germline V gives CDR1 SEHNR, CDR2 FQNEAQ (reference sequence). V lost 6 bases to trimming and J lost 3 bases, with 9 bases between them. CDR3 DNA: TGTGCCAGCAGGACGGGGGACTACGAGCAGTACTTC. It specifies CASRTGDYEQYF. Together with reference TRBV7-9 and TRBJ2-7, the CDR3 gives the full variable domain: DTGVSQNPRHKITKRGQNVTFRCDPISEHNRLYWYRQTLGQGPEFLTYFQNEAQLEKSRLLSDRFSAERPKGSFSTLEIQRTEQGDSAMYLCASRTGDYEQYFGPGTRLTVT.

The chain has TRBV25-1 and TRBJ1-2, with TRBD1 matching over 7 bases. The CDR3 is made up of 13 amino acids. Per the germline V gene, CDR1 is MGHDK and CDR2 is SYGVNS. The ends lost 5 bases at V and 6 bases at J; junction bases unmatched: 6. The CDR3 region is CASSTTGIHGYTF. The CDR3 bases are TGTGCCAGCAGTACGACAGGGATCCATGGCTACACCTTC.